This TCR beta chain derives from a study of shared clonotypes between healthy human individuals (dated by TCRdb to 2020 to 2021). About the study as a whole: A couple of women and a few men aged 18 to 49 years were included in the cohort. To increase sequencing depth and limit assay-specific biases, TCR repertoire library preparation and sequencing were carried out by different laboratories using diverse techniques. For each donor, CD4 naive and CD4 memory were each run on three plates, CD8 naive on two plates, and CD8 memory on one plate. Blood TCR repertoires of five healthy adults were deeply sequenced to estimate repertoire size and the extent of clonotype sharing between individuals. Leukapheresis yielded between about 0.9 and 9.5 billion PBMCs per donor. General study outcomes and caveats: Because the study included only a small number of donors, the genetic and exposure-history diversity represented was limited. When several donors were compared, the shared fraction of clonotypes was around 5% for naive CD4, around 3.5% for naive CD8, roughly 2.5% for memory CD4, and 0.4% for memory CD8. Clonotypes shared by all four sorted-subset donors showed higher generation probabilities than non-shared clonotypes. Based on pairwise subsampling, the degree of clonotype sharing among donors was expected to be affected by sequencing depth. Estimated clonotype richness was generally larger for naive than for memory subsets. Sampling was limited to blood, and TCR repertoires in tissue likely differ from TCR repertoires in blood. Incomplete sequencing was indicated by rarefaction of sorted-subset datasets, despite the large sequencing depth.

Donors were healthy HIV-negative adults with no recently reported acute infections or vaccinations. Every donor was a Caucasian adult residing in Nashville, Tennessee, USA. CD8 memory samples combined magnetically selected CD45RO+ cells with CCR7-negative CD45RA+ effector memory (TemRA) cells. Blood was obtained by leukapheresis, after which PBMCs were separated by Ficoll-Histopaque density gradient centrifugation and cryopreserved in liquid nitrogen vapor phase. Analytical flow cytometry was used to check the purity and quantity of each magnetically sorted T cell population. Genomic DNA was isolated from every sorted fraction and measured by UV absorbance on a Nanodrop 2000c. Trimming takes 3 bases off V and 3 bases off J; junction bases not matched to a gene: 9. Its CDR3 holds 18 amino acids, cysteine through phenylalanine. The read is trimmed to its CDR3 DNA, 54 bases read in frame from base 1. The germline V gene specifies KGHSH as CDR1 and LQKENI as CDR2.

In the case of this clone: Its antigen is still unknown. The record has no base qualities; no much larger clone is one base away.

TCR CDR3 regions were amplified from genomic DNA by multiplex PCR using the deep immunoSEQ assay. Extracted genomic DNA from each cell subset was distributed evenly across all wells of several immunoSEQ 96-well plates, and each plate was treated as a replicate. Each replicate PCR for sorted subsets received approximately 220 ng genomic DNA, equal to about 29,000 T cell genomes. The purified libraries were quantified using a Qubit 3.0 fluorometer, sized with a Bioanalyzer 2100, and then quantified again using the KAPA Library Quantification kit. Each immunoSEQ 96-well plate was sequenced on its own single-read 150-cycle Illumina NextSeq 550 flow cell. The authors' analysis ran thus. Because the immunoSEQ output included only junctional sequences and no quality scores, the filtering could not be the same as the filtering used for full-length reads. Sequences were annotated with PyIR, a Python wrapper for IgBLAST v1.9, using IMGT germline references to assign V/J genes and CDR3. Reads with weak V/J assignments (E-value above 1e-6), missing CDR3, stop codons, out-of-frame junctions, or ambiguous translated residues were removed. V3J clonotypes were defined as sequences sharing an identical inferred V gene, J gene, and CDR3 amino acid sequence. Percentage overlap between repertoires was computed as shared unique clonotypes divided by the size of the smaller repertoire. Richness of each repertoire was evaluated using RTK rarefaction, the Chao1 estimator, and Recon v2.1 estimates of unobserved clonotypes. For all TCRbeta clonotypes obtained by the gDNA method from a handful of donors, generation probabilities were computed with OLGA. In its TCRdb copy, this immuneACCESS table keeps in-frame sequences only and misses some clones. Where compared with another copy, unresolved V genes explain less than half of these, and the others have no known cause. The V and J calls and clone size are taken from that table; D and trimming were inferred from the DNA. This sample holds some 95,000 clones; around 67% were observed only once. The top ten clones comprise less than 50% of the sample.

The rearranged chain carries TRBV18 and TRBJ2-2; TRBD2 agrees with 11 junctional bases. The receptor was isolated from a man younger than 40 in good health. The sample taken for sequencing was memory CD8+ T cells sorted from blood. This specimen's cell subset or site label, per the study, means: CD45RO+ cells pooled with CCR7-negative TemRA cells. The CDR3 here reads CASSPPGLAGSDTGELFF. The DNA is as follows: TGTGCCAGCTCACCGCCAGGACTAGCGGGTTCCGACACCGGGGAGCTGTTTTTT.